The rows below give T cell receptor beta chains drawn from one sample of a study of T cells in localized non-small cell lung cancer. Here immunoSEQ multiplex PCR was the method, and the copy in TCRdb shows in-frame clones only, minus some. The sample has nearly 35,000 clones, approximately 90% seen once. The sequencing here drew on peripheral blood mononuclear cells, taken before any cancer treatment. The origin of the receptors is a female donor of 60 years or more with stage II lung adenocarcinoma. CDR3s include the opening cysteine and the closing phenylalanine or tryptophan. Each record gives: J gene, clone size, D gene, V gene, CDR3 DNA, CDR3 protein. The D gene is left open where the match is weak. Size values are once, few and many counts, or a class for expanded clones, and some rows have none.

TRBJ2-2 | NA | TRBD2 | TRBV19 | TGTGCCAGTAGTGTTTCCCCGGGACTAGCGGGGGTGGCCGGGGAGCTGTTTTTT | CASSVSPGLAGVAGELFF
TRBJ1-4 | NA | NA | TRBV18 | TGTGCCAGCTCACCACGGGGGGGAGCTAATGAAAAACTGTTTTTT | CASSPRGGANEKLFF
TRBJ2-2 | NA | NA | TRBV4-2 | TGTGCCAGCAGCCAAGTTACCGGGGGCCCGTCGGGCGGGGAGCTGTTTTTT | CASSQVTGGPSGGELFF
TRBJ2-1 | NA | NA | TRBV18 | TGTGCCAGCTCCCCAGGGGACCCCTACAATGAGCAGTTCTTC | CASSPGDPYNEQFF
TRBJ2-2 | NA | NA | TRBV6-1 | TGTGCCAGCAGGGAATCGGGGGCATTTGTATCCGGGGAGCTGTTTTTT | CASRESGAFVSGELFF
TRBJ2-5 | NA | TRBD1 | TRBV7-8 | TGTGCCAGCAGCCCAGGACAGGTTGAAGAGACCCAGTACTTC | CASSPGQVEETQYF
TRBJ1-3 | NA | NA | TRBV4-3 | TGCGCCAGCGCCAAGGCCGGGGGTGGAAACACCATATATTTT | CASAKAGGGNTIYF
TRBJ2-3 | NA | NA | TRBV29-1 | TGCAGCGTTGAACGGCAGGGACGCACAGATACGCAGTATTTT | CSVERQGRTDTQYF
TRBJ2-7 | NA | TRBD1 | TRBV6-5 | TGTGCCAGCATCCCCGGACAGGGGACCCTCTACGAGCAGTACTTC | CASIPGQGTLYEQYF
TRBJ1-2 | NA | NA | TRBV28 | TGTGCCAGCAGCTCATTCGGGGGCTACACCTTC | CASSSFGGYTF
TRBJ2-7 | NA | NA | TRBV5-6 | TGTGCCAGCAGGCCCGGACAGCACAACGAGCAGTACTTC | CASRPGQHNEQYF
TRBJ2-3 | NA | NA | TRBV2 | TGTGCCAGCAGTGATCTGGGGATTACAGATACGCAGTATTTT | CASSDLGITDTQYF
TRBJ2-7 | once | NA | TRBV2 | TGTGCCAGCAGTTCCGAGGGGCGAGTCGAGCAGTACTTC | CASSSEGRVEQYF
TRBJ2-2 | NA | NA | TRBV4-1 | TGCGCCAGCAGCCAAGATCCCCGGACCGGGGAGCTGTTTTTT | CASSQDPRTGELFF
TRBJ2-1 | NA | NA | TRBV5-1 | TGCGCCAGCAGCTTGAGGACACGCGATGAGCAGTTCTTC | CASSLRTRDEQFF
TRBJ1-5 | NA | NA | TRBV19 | TGTGCCAGTACCGAAAGGGGCCTCGGGCAGCCCCAGCATTTT | CASTERGLGQPQHF